These 5 T cell receptor beta chains originate from one sample sequenced in a study of monozygotic twins with cystic fibrosis. Only in-frame clones appear in the TCRdb table, and some are missing; sequencing was by immunoSEQ multiplex PCR. The sample has about 20,000 clones, more than 75% seen once. The sequencing sample was made of blood. The receptors were gathered from a woman younger than 45 with cystic fibrosis.

V gene TRBV10-3 combines with J gene TRBJ2-7, with no clear D. Trimming stripped 3 bases from V and 0 bases from J, with 15 bases between. There are 16 residues in the CDR3. Germline assignment: CDR1 ENHRY and CDR2 SYGVKD. Here the CDR3 reads CAISDKMGFSSYEQYF. The CDR3 region has the DNA TGTGCCATCAGTGATAAAATGGGGTTTAGCTCCTACGAGCAGTACTTC.

The chain carries TRBV4-2 and TRBJ2-5, with a possible D match to TRBD1 (6 bases). The V end was cut by 0 bases, the J end by 7 bases, with 9 bases between. In germline, CDR1 is LGHNA, CDR2 YNFKEQ. CDR3 length: 13 amino acids. The DNA of the CDR3 is TGTGCCAGCAGCCAAGATAAAGGGGGGACCCAGTACTTC. It translates to CASSQDKGGTQYF.

This chain links TRBV30 with TRBJ2-5; D call uncertain. The CDR3 spans 13 residues. The V gene's germline CDR1 is GTSNPN and CDR2 SVGIG (reference sequence). The ends were cut back, 0 bases at V and 4 bases at J, with 9 bases in the middle. The CDR3, as DNA: TGTGCCTGGAGTGTACTCGGTATAGAGACCCAGTACTTC. It is translated as CAWSVLGIETQYF. Full variable domain (outside the CDR3, taken from reference TRBV30 and TRBJ2-5): SQTIHQWPATLVQPVGSPLSLECTVEGTSNPNLYWYRQAAGRGLQLLFYSVGIGQISSEVPQNLSASRPQDRQFILSSKKLLLSDSGFYLCAWSVLGIETQYFGPGTRLLVL.

The J gene is TRBJ2-1, the V gene TRBV5-6, with D uncertain. CDR1 SGHDT and CDR2 YYEEEE come from the germline V gene. CDR3 length equals 13 residues. V lost 2 bases and J 4 bases, leaving 7 bases between the germline ends. CDR3 nucleotide sequence: TGTGCCAGCAGCTTACCAGGATACAATGAGCAGTTCTTC. Translation: CASSLPGYNEQFF.

The rearrangement links TRBV13 to TRBJ2-3, with D maybe TRBD2 (6 bases). Per germline, CDR1 PRHDT and CDR2 FYEKMQ (reference sequence). This CDR3 spans 15 amino acids. V was trimmed by 8 bases and J by 0 bases, leaving 15 bases between them. The CDR3 DNA sequence: TGTGCCAGCCAAGGGGCGGCGGGGAGCACAGATACGCAGTATTTT. Its translation is CASQGAAGSTDTQYF. Filled out from reference TRBV13 and TRBJ2-3, the complete variable domain reads AAGVIQSPRHLIKEKRETATLKCYPIPRHDTVYWYQQGPGQDPQFLISFYEKMQSDKGSIPDRFSAQQFSDYHSELNMSSLELGDSALYFCASQGAAGSTDTQYFGPGTRLTVL.